The 23 T cell receptor beta chains reported below all come from one sample, sequenced in a study of human T cells and chemical hapten exposure. TCRdb processed the RACE reads anew with MiXCR; each CDR3 protein has one entry. The table records fewer than 100,000 distinct CDR3 sequences, around 12% of them present only once. Regarding time point: patch test 1, 2 weeks after DPC sensitization. Treatment noted: therapeutic diphenylcyclopropenone sensitization with weekly scalp DPC. The starting material was whole blood, obtained in connection with sensitization to the hapten diphenylcyclopropenone (DPC). These receptors were obtained from a woman in her thirties or forties with alopecia areata. Some clones in this sample may be carry-over from other donors' samples.

This clonotype has just a few counts. The chain recombines TRBV12-3 or TRBV12-4 with TRBJ2-3; D possibly uses TRBD1 or TRBD2 (5 bases each). The CDR3 extends over 15 amino acids. V was cut by 3 bases and J by 6 bases, with 16 bases left in between. The CDR3 region has the DNA TGTGCCAGCAGTTTGGATGGGACCGGATCGGATACGCAGTATTTT. This translates into CASSLDGTGSDTQYF.

The V and J genes are TRBV11-3 and TRBJ2-1, with D possibly called TRBD1 or TRBD2 (5 bases each). Germline values: CDR1 SGHNT, CDR2 YENEEA. There are 15 residues in the CDR3. The V end lost 5 bases, the J end lost 7 bases, and 18 bases lay between the germline ends. Written as DNA, the CDR3 is TGTGCCAGCAGCCCGAAACGGGGCCTTTCGAATGAGCAGTTCTTC. Translated: CASSPKRGLSNEQFF.

Comment on this clonotype: This may be a read error: a much more frequent sequence differs by one nucleotide. This chain links TRBV20-1 with TRBJ1-1; perhaps TRBD1 as D (6 bases). This CDR3 has 13 residues. Germline V lookup: CDR1 DFQATT, CDR2 SNEGSKA (reference sequence). CDR3 sequence reads: CGAGGQLNTEAFF. In nucleotides, the CDR3 is TGCGGTGCTGGGGGGCAGTTGAACACTGAAGCTTTCTTT.

A few counts support this clonotype. The chain recombines TRBV14 with TRBJ2-3, with 10 positions matching TRBD2. Trimming cost V 2 bases and J 6 bases; bases outside gene matches: 5. Germline V gives CDR1 SGHDN, CDR2 FVKESK. The CDR3 runs to 15 residues. CDR3 amino acids: CASSQPGLAPDTQYF. In nucleotides, the CDR3 is TGTGCCAGCAGCCAACCGGGACTAGCGCCTGATACGCAGTATTTT.

This clonotype was picked up many times. The chain couples TRBV20-1 to TRBJ1-2; D gene uncertain. Germline V gives CDR1 DFQATT, CDR2 SNEGSKA (reference sequence). This CDR3 comprises 11 residues. Trimming removed 4 bases at V and 7 bases at J, with 10 bases between. The CDR3 nucleotides are TGCAGTGCTAAGGGAGTTACTGGCTACACCTTC. Residues: CSAKGVTGYTF.

The sample holds many counts of this clonotype. The rearrangement links TRBV20-1 to TRBJ2-1; D ambiguous. This CDR3 is 13 amino acids long. V was cut by 1 base and J by 10 bases, with 14 bases left in between. Looked up from germline, CDR1 is DFQATT and CDR2 is SNEGSKA (reference sequence). DNA of the CDR3: TGCAGTGCTAGAGGGCCCCAGCGTCGGGAGCAGTTCTTC. It translates to CSARGPQRREQFF.

In this sample, this clonotype turned up a few times. The chain couples TRBV20-1 to TRBJ1-5; no definite D call. The length of the CDR3 is 13 residues. The V end was cut by 1 base, the J end by 0 bases, with 4 bases between. Germline V gene data show CDR1 as DFQATT and CDR2 as SNEGSKA (reference sequence). For the CDR3, the DNA is TGCAGTGCTAGAGGGGATAGCAATCAGCCCCAGCATTTT. It specifies CSARGDSNQPQHF.

This clonotype turned up a few times. The chain uses TRBV7-2 and TRBJ2-1; TRBD2 matches at 12 bases. CDR1 and CDR2 from the germline V gene are SGHTA and FQGNSA. The CDR3 is 11 residues long. Trimming removed 6 bases from V and 16 bases from J; junction bases left unmatched: 4. The CDR3 is CASRASGRVFF. CDR3 DNA: TGTGCCAGCAGAGCTAGCGGGAGGGTTTTCTTC.

This clonotype has only a few counts. V and J are TRBV29-1 and TRBJ2-7; perhaps TRBD1 as D (6 bases). There are 13 residues in the CDR3. Germline lookup yields CDR1 SQVTM and CDR2 ANQGSEA. V was shortened by 6 bases and J by 2 bases, with 14 bases between the two germline ends. The CDR3 DNA sequence: TGCAGCGTCATAACAGGGTATCCCTACGAGCAGTACTTC. Its translation: CSVITGYPYEQYF.

The genes are TRBV29-1 and TRBJ2-1, with a possible D match to TRBD2 (5 bases). Trimming removed 2 bases at V and 9 bases at J, with 11 bases between. Germline CDR1 SQVTM, CDR2 ANQGSEA. The length of the CDR3 is 12 residues. CDR3 sequence (DNA): TGCAGCGTTGAAAGGGCTAGCACTGAGCAGTTCTTC. Its protein is CSVERASTEQFF.

This clonotype was seen a few times. The chain recombines TRBV5-4 with TRBJ2-7; D may be TRBD1 or TRBD2 (5 bases each). Trimming removed 0 bases from V and 2 bases from J, with 9 bases in between. The CDR3 sequence is 14 residues long. Germline CDR1 is SGHNT and CDR2 is YYREEE (reference sequence). In DNA, the CDR3 is TGTGCCAGCAGCTTGGGGGGGACGACCTACGAGCAGTACTTC. Translating gives CASSLGGTTYEQYF.

This clonotype was counted at least ten times. The genes are TRBV7-9 and TRBJ2-3; D is perhaps TRBD1 or TRBD2 (6 bases each). There are 15 residues in the CDR3. In germline, CDR1 is SEHNR, CDR2 FQNEAQ (reference sequence). V lost 10 bases to trimming and J lost 6 bases, with 23 bases between them. Here the CDR3 DNA reads TGTGCCACCTCGGCGGAGGGGGGACTGTTCGATACGCAGTATTTT. Protein sequence: CATSAEGGLFDTQYF.

The CDR3 region has the DNA TGTGCCAGCAGTCTAGCGGGAGGGGTCAATGAGCAGTTCTTC. Translated: CASSLAGGVNEQFF. This chain joins TRBV2 and TRBJ2-1; 12 bases are shared with TRBD2. The CDR3 is made up of 14 amino acids. V was clipped by 5 bases and J by 6 bases; unmatched bases: 2. CDR1 is SNHLY and CDR2 is FYNNEI in the germline V gene.

This clonotype has more than one count but fewer than ten. The chain joins TRBV3-1 to TRBJ1-6, with D maybe TRBD1 (6 bases). CDR1 and CDR2 (germline): LGHDT, YNNKEL (reference sequence). V was cut by 0 bases and J by 9 bases, with 12 bases left in between. The CDR3 is made up of 15 amino acids. CDR3 DNA sequence: TGTGCCAGCAGCCAAGACGGGGGCCCCGTTTCACCCCTCCACTTT. This gives the protein CASSQDGGPVSPLHF.

CDR3 in amino acids: CATTLGGLSTDTQYF. The DNA for the CDR3 is TGTGCCACCACTTTGGGGGGACTAAGCACAGATACGCAGTATTTT. The chain combines TRBV2 with TRBJ2-3; TRBD2 matches 7 bases. This CDR3 comprises 15 residues. CDR1 is SNHLY, CDR2 FYNNEI, per germline. The V gene end was trimmed by 10 bases and the J gene end by 0 bases; junction bases not matched to a gene: 10.

Only a few counts were recorded for this clonotype. The V call is TRBV7-9, the J call TRBJ1-3; D is ambiguous. Germline CDR1 reads SEHNR; CDR2 reads FQNEAQ (reference sequence). Trimming removed 8 bases from V and 4 bases from J, with 9 bases in between. The CDR3 is 12 amino acids. The CDR3 DNA follows: TGTGCCAGCGCATCTTCCGGAAACACCATATATTTT. It is translated as CASASSGNTIYF.

This clonotype has just a few counts. The chain combines TRBV3-1 with TRBJ1-2, with no clear D. Germline V gene lookup returns CDR1 LGHDT and CDR2 YNNKEL (reference sequence). The CDR3 length is 13 residues. The germline V and J ends were trimmed by 2 bases and 4 bases, with 8 bases remaining between them. This chain's CDR3 is CASSQLDFYGYTF. CDR3 sequence (DNA): TGTGCCAGCAGCCAACTTGATTTCTATGGCTACACCTTC.

The chain couples TRBV7-9 to TRBJ2-7; D is tentatively TRBD1 or TRBD2 (6 bases each). Per the germline V gene, CDR1 is SEHNR and CDR2 is FQNEAQ (reference sequence). The CDR3 runs to 13 residues. V lost 5 bases to trimming and J lost 4 bases, with 12 bases between them. CDR3 in amino acids: CASSARDIYEQYF. In DNA, the CDR3 is TGTGCCAGCAGCGCGCGGGACATTTACGAGCAGTACTTC.

As concerns this clonotype: Its ends do not fully match the called genes, so a read error is possible. The rearrangement links TRBV11-2 to TRBJ2-3, with TRBD2 identical over 8 bases. The CDR3 runs 17 residues. Germline V gene sequence: CDR1 SGHAT, CDR2 FQNNGV. CDR3 amino acids: CASSYRLAPEYTDMQYF. The CDR3 region has the DNA TGTGCCAGCAGCTACCGACTAGCGCCCGAGTACACAGATATGCAGTATTTT.

This clonotype has only a few counts. V and J are TRBV6-2 or TRBV6-3 and TRBJ1-2; D is possibly TRBD1 (5 bases). Germline V gene data show CDR1 as MNHEY and CDR2 as SVGEGT. This CDR3 spans 11 amino acids. Trimming stripped 8 bases from V and 4 bases from J, with 8 bases between. The CDR3, as DNA: TGTGCCAGCGGGGCCACCTATGGCTACACCTTC. Protein: CASGATYGYTF.

In its sample, this clonotype was seen a few times. This sequence joins TRBV7-3 and TRBJ2-1; D assignment may be TRBD1 or TRBD2 (5 bases each). Per the germline V gene, CDR1 is SGHTA and CDR2 is FQGTGA. This CDR3 is 19 amino acids long. Trimming pared 3 bases from V and 2 bases from J, leaving 23 bases between. CDR3 DNA sequence: TGTGCCAGCAGCTTCCATGACCCAACCGCCGGGACCCCCTACAATGAGCAGTTCTTC. Protein: CASSFHDPTAGTPYNEQFF.

This clonotype has only a few counts. The J gene is TRBJ1-5, the V gene TRBV4-3; no reliable D call. This CDR3 has 14 amino acids. V was pared by 3 bases and J by 4 bases, with 10 bases between. Per germline, CDR1 LGHNA and CDR2 YSLEER. This chain's CDR3 is CASSHLGLNQPQHF. CDR3 bases: TGCGCCAGCAGCCACCTAGGCCTTAATCAGCCCCAGCATTTT.

This clonotype was observed a few times. The chain employs TRBV20-1 and TRBJ2-2, with TRBD2 matching over 10 bases. Germline assignment: CDR1 DFQATT and CDR2 SNEGSKA (reference sequence). CDR3 length: 14 residues. J gave up 2 bases and V 5 bases, and 2 bases lay outside the gene matches. The CDR3 protein is CSARLAGNTGELFF. As DNA, the CDR3 is TGCAGTGCTCGACTAGCGGGTAACACCGGGGAGCTGTTTTTT.